Listed here are 20 T cell receptor beta chains from one sample, sequenced in a study of PD-L1 blockade in urothelial cancer. Time point specified: peripheral blood 6 weeks after treatment start. The repertoire was sequenced with immunoSEQ multiplex PCR; TCRdb's copy has only in-frame clones and lacks some. The repertoire holds some 51,000 clones, with 85% to 90% as singletons. The source material was PBMCs, sampled around atezolizumab (anti-PD-L1) treatment. These receptors all come from a man between 60 and 75 years old with urothelial cancer.

The chain is built from TRBV28 and TRBJ1-3; the D gene is possibly TRBD1 (5 bases). CDR3 length equals 14 residues. Per germline, CDR1 MDHEN and CDR2 SYDVKM. V was trimmed by 1 base and J by 4 bases, leaving 8 bases between them. CDR3 region: CASSLLGAGNTIYF. DNA for the CDR3: TGTGCCAGCAGTTTATTAGGGGCGGGAAACACCATATATTTT.

The chain links TRBV4-1 to TRBJ1-6; 9 positions match TRBD1. The length of the CDR3 is 15 residues. The J segment lost 7 bases and the V segment lost 2 bases, leaving 3 bases of the junction unmatched. The germline CDR1 and CDR2 sequences are MGHRA and YSYEKL. The CDR3 is CASSQTGGINSPLHF. The DNA for the CDR3 is TGCGCCAGCAGCCAAACAGGGGGCATCAATTCACCCCTCCACTTT.

The genes are TRBV5-4 and TRBJ1-4, with D perhaps TRBD1 (5 bases). The CDR3 has 16 amino acids. The germline V gene encodes CDR1 SGHNT and CDR2 YYREEE (reference sequence). V was cut by 3 bases and J by 5 bases, with 17 bases left in between. The DNA for the CDR3 is TGTGCCAGCAGCTCTGCCCGGGACGGGAGGAATGAAAAACTGTTTTTT. It encodes CASSSARDGRNEKLFF. Filled out from reference TRBV5-4 and TRBJ1-4, the complete variable domain reads ETGVTQSPTHLIKTRGQQVTLRCSSQSGHNTVSWYQQALGQGPQFIFQYYREEENGRGNFPPRFSGLQFPNYSSELNVNALELDDSALYLCASSSARDGRNEKLFFGSGTQLSVL.

The rearrangement links TRBV5-4 to TRBJ1-1, with 8 bases lining up with TRBD1. The ends lost 7 bases at V and 2 bases at J; junction bases unmatched: 7. Per germline, CDR1 SGHNT and CDR2 YYREEE (reference sequence). CDR3 length: 14 amino acids. CDR3 region: CASWLGQVNTEAFF. The DNA for the CDR3 is TGTGCCAGCTGGCTGGGACAGGTAAACACTGAAGCTTTCTTT.

This rearrangement joins TRBV10-1 to TRBJ2-7; no firm D call. This CDR3 spans 14 amino acids. In germline, CDR1 is WNHNN, CDR2 SYGVQD (reference sequence). Trimming pared 0 bases from V and 2 bases from J, leaving 8 bases between. CDR3 sequence: CASSESMAAYEQYF. The CDR3 DNA follows: TGCGCCAGCAGTGAGTCGATGGCAGCCTACGAGCAGTACTTC.

The J gene is TRBJ1-2, the V gene TRBV6-5, with D tentatively TRBD1 (6 bases). The CDR3 has 12 amino acids. The germline V gene encodes CDR1 MNHEY and CDR2 SVGAGI. V was pared by 8 bases and J by 5 bases, with 12 bases between. CDR3 loop: CASLDRIYGYTF. CDR3 in DNA: TGTGCCAGCCTTGACAGGATATATGGCTACACCTTC.

This clone was seen once. This rearrangement joins TRBV4-3 to TRBJ2-1; 7 bases match TRBD2. V dropped 1 base and J dropped 5; count of bases not matched to a gene: 5. The CDR3 spans 15 residues. Per germline, CDR1 LGHNA and CDR2 YSLEER. The CDR3 region is CASSQVWGGNNEQFF. The CDR3 region has the DNA TGCGCCAGCAGCCAAGTATGGGGGGGGAACAATGAGCAGTTCTTC.

The chain recombines TRBV29-1 with TRBJ2-7; D remains unclear. The CDR3 is 13 amino acids. Germline V lookup: CDR1 SQVTM, CDR2 ANQGSEA. V lost 3 bases to trimming and J lost 3 bases, with 12 bases between them. The chain's CDR3 is CSVESPGGYEQYF. The CDR3 nucleotides are TGCAGCGTTGAGAGCCCGGGTGGCTACGAGCAGTACTTC.

This chain links TRBV4-1 with TRBJ2-2, with 9 bases matching TRBD2. V shed 4 bases and J 7 bases; nucleotides not matched to a gene: 16. Germline V lookup: CDR1 MGHRA, CDR2 YSYEKL. The CDR3 contains 18 residues. The CDR3: CASSPVGIRAGGVGELFF. CDR3 DNA sequence: TGCGCCAGCAGCCCTGTCGGGATCAGAGCGGGGGGTGTCGGGGAGCTGTTTTTT.

The chain employs TRBV15 and TRBJ1-1; D ambiguous. Trimming cost V 0 bases and J 0 bases, with 5 bases left between them. Per germline, CDR1 LNHNV and CDR2 YYDKDF (reference sequence). CDR3 length equals 14 residues. The CDR3 DNA is TGTGCCACCAGCAGAGAACAGATGAACACTGAAGCTTTCTTT. This translates into CATSREQMNTEAFF. The entire variable domain, with the rest obtained from reference TRBV15 and TRBJ1-1, is as follows: DAMVIQNPRYQVTQFGKPVTLSCSQTLNHNVMYWYQQKSSQAPKLLFHYYDKDFNNEADTPDNFQSRRPNTSFCFLDIRSPGLGDTAMYLCATSREQMNTEAFFGQGTRLTVV.

The gene calls are TRBV7-9 and TRBJ2-1, with 15 positions matching TRBD2. The CDR3 covers 17 residues. CDR1 and CDR2 from the germline V gene are SEHNR and FQNEAQ (reference sequence). Trimming removed 2 bases from V and 10 bases from J; junction bases left unmatched: 9. The CDR3 bases are TGTGCCAGCAGCTTAATGACGGGACTAGCGGGAGGATTAGAGCAGTTCTTC. Residues: CASSLMTGLAGGLEQFF.

The gene calls are TRBV7-6 and TRBJ2-1, with TRBD1 identical over 7 bases. The ends lost 5 bases at V and 4 bases at J; junction bases unmatched: 5. The CDR3 is 14 residues long. Germline loops: CDR1 SGHVS, CDR2 FNYEAQ. The chain's CDR3 is CASSPRDSYNEQFF. In nucleotides, the CDR3 is TGTGCCAGCAGCCCACGGGACAGTTACAATGAGCAGTTCTTC.

The rearrangement joins TRBV7-2 to TRBJ2-1, with D possibly TRBD1 on 6 matching bases. Trimming removed 2 bases at V and 4 bases at J, with 15 bases between. The CDR3 covers 16 residues. Germline V gene data show CDR1 as SGHTA and CDR2 as FQGNSA. The CDR3 reads CASSLLTGFLYNEQFF. Written as DNA, the CDR3 is TGTGCCAGCAGCTTATTAACAGGGTTTTTATACAATGAGCAGTTCTTC.

The rearrangement uses TRBV7-9 and TRBJ2-2, with D unresolved. The CDR3 is 17 amino acids. The ends were cut back, 5 bases at V and 0 bases at J, with 16 bases in the middle. Germline-derived CDR1 and CDR2 are SEHNR and FQNEAQ (reference sequence). The CDR3: CASSRGLTGTNTGELFF. The CDR3 region has the DNA TGTGCCAGCAGCAGAGGTTTGACGGGTACGAACACCGGGGAGCTGTTTTTT.

The V call is TRBV30, the J call TRBJ1-1, with a weak D call TRBD1 (6 bases). CDR1 is GTSNPN, CDR2 SVGIG, per germline (reference sequence). Trimming pared 0 bases from V and 4 bases from J, leaving 15 bases between. This CDR3 is 15 amino acids long. This CDR3 reads CAWSVRGGGGTEAFF. The CDR3 nucleotides are TGTGCCTGGAGTGTACGGGGAGGGGGTGGCACTGAAGCTTTCTTT.

The V and J genes are TRBV6-5 and TRBJ1-6, with D hard to call. The germline CDR1 and CDR2 sequences are MNHEY and SVGAGI. The CDR3 contains 12 residues. The ends were cut back, 0 bases at V and 12 bases at J, with 6 bases in the middle. In DNA, the CDR3 is TGTGCCAGCAGTTACTCTAACATACCCCTCCACTTT. Protein product: CASSYSNIPLHF.

This chain links TRBV5-1 with TRBJ1-5; 7 nucleotides agree with TRBD1. CDR3 length: 15 amino acids. V shed 0 bases and J 7 bases; nucleotides not matched to a gene: 7. Germline values: CDR1 SGHRS, CDR2 YFSETQ. For the CDR3, the DNA is TGCGCCAGCAGCTTGGAAGGGGGCGCGAGGCAGCCCCAGCATTTT. It encodes CASSLEGGARQPQHF. The full variable domain, completed using reference TRBV5-1 and TRBJ1-5, is KAGVTQTPRYLIKTRGQQVTLSCSPISGHRSVSWYQQTPGQGLQFLFEYFSETQRNKGNFPGRFSGRQFSNSRSEMNVSTLELGDSALYLCASSLEGGARQPQHFGDGTRLSIL.

The genes are TRBV28 and TRBJ1-1, with a possible D match to TRBD1 (6 bases). The CDR3 extends over 12 amino acids. Germline lookup yields CDR1 MDHEN and CDR2 SYDVKM. Trimming cost V 5 bases and J 11 bases, with 15 bases left between them. Written as DNA, the CDR3 is TGTGCCAGCAGTGAGTTGGGACAACGGGCTTTCTTT. Translation gives CASSELGQRAFF.

CDR3 sequence (DNA): TGTGCCAGTAGTTCCTTACCACAGGGGGCAAGACAAGAGACCCAGTACTTC. It yields the protein CASSSLPQGARQETQYF. The chain recombines TRBV19 with TRBJ2-5, with 9 bases that match TRBD1. J was trimmed by 2 bases and V by 5 bases; bases with no gene match: 12. The germline V gene has CDR1 LNHDA and CDR2 SQIVND (reference sequence). CDR3 length equals 17 residues.

V usage is TRBV5-6 and J usage is TRBJ1-1, with TRBD1 identical over 8 bases. CDR3 length equals 15 residues. V was clipped by 0 bases and J by 7 bases; unmatched bases: 8. In germline, CDR1 is SGHDT, CDR2 YYEEEE. This chain's CDR3 is CASSLVGRGQGEAFF. The CDR3 DNA reads as TGTGCCAGCAGCTTGGTCGGCAGGGGGCAGGGTGAAGCTTTCTTT.